This T cell receptor (beta chain) was sequenced during a study of Graves' ophthalmopathy and Graves' hyperthyroidism. In this cohort, patients with other autoimmune diseases, uncontrolled infections, pregnancy or lactation were excluded. Germline V gene data show CDR1 as MNHEY and CDR2 as SVGAGI. The CDR3 spans 15 residues. Overall study results and limits: The authors also found most expanded thyroid clonotypes above 0.001 frequency in blood.

On this clonotype itself: The antigen is not known. A much bigger clone sits one base away, suggesting this may be a read error.

As the template, RNA transcripts were used to amplify TCR beta CDR3 regions. RT-PCR was first run with HTBI primers, then multiplex PCR in a second round. TCRdb analysed the multiplex PCR reads with MiXCR anew, one entry per CDR3 protein. The sample holds about 740,000 distinct CDR3 sequences; 40% are singletons and the top ten take 40% to 45%. Sequencing was carried out using peripheral blood. The chain carries TRBV6-5 and TRBJ1-2; no definite D call. The sequence was obtained from an adult man with Graves' ophthalmopathy. The CDR3 is CASSALTAANYSYTF. The CDR3 bases are TGTGCCAGCAGTGCTTTGACCGCTGCTAACTATAGCTACACCTTC.